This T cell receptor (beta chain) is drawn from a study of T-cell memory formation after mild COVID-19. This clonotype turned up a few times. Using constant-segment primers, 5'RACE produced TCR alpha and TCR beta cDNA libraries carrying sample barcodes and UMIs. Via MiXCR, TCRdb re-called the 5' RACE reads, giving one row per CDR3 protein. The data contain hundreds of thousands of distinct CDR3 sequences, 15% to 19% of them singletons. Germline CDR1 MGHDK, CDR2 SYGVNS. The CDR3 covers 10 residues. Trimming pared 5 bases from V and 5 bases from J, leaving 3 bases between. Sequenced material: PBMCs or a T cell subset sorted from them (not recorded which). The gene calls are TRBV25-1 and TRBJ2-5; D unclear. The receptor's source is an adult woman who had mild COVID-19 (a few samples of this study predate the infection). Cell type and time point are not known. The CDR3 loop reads CASSYETQYF. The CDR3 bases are TGTGCCAGCAGTTATGAGACCCAGTACTTC.